Below are 17 T cell receptor beta chains sequenced from a single sample in a study of T cell responses to AZD1222 COVID-19 vaccine. TCRdb keeps only in-frame clones here, not all; method: immunoSEQ multiplex PCR. The sample has 180,000 or so clones; around 90% are singletons. The sequences come from peripheral blood, collected 28 days after the second AZD1222 dose. Receptors originate from an adult who received the AZD1222 COVID-19 vaccine.

This sequence joins TRBV7-9 and TRBJ2-3; 7 nucleotides agree with TRBD1. V dropped 9 bases and J dropped 4; count of bases not matched to a gene: 1. CDR3 length equals 11 residues. Germline-derived CDR1 and CDR2 are SEHNR and FQNEAQ (reference sequence). CDR3 DNA sequence: TGTGCCAGTCAGGGGGCAGATACGCAGTATTTT. Protein: CASQGADTQYF.

The chain recombines TRBV5-4 with TRBJ2-5; 10 bases are a match to TRBD1. The CDR3 runs 15 residues. Germline V CDR1 and CDR2: SGHNT, YYREEE (reference sequence). V was pared by 2 bases and J by 5 bases, with 6 bases of the junction left unmatched. Here the CDR3 reads CASSFRTGGQETQYF. The CDR3 bases are TGTGCCAGCAGCTTCCGGACAGGGGGTCAGGAGACCCAGTACTTC.

The chain employs TRBV7-3 and TRBJ2-7, with 15 bases that match TRBD2. The CDR3 has 15 residues. Germline V lookup: CDR1 SGHTA, CDR2 FQGTGA. V lost 5 bases to trimming and J lost 6 bases; unmatched junction nucleotides: 5. CDR3 residues: CASSKPGLAGGEQYF. DNA of the CDR3: TGTGCCAGCAGCAAGCCGGGACTAGCGGGAGGCGAGCAGTACTTC.

This chain connects TRBV3-1 (or the pseudogene TRBV3-2) to TRBJ1-3, with a tentative D call TRBD1 (5 bases). V lost 4 bases to trimming and J lost 4 bases, with 17 bases between them. CDR1 is LGHDT, CDR2 YNNKEL, per germline (reference sequence). The CDR3 consists of 16 residues. The chain's CDR3 is CASSRDLLSRGNTIYF. In nucleotides, the CDR3 is TGTGCCAGCAGCCGGGACCTTTTGTCCCGAGGAAACACCATATATTTT.

This clone was detected only a few times. This sequence joins TRBV7-3 and TRBJ2-2; D is perhaps TRBD1 (6 bases). Deletions cut 0 bases from V and 2 bases from J, with 7 bases between. The CDR3 is 15 residues long. Looked up from germline, CDR1 is SGHTA and CDR2 is FQGTGA. The CDR3 reads CASSLTGQNTGELFF. The DNA of the CDR3 is TGTGCCAGCAGCTTAACGGGACAAAACACCGGGGAGCTGTTTTTT. Variable domain in full (rest from reference TRBV7-3 and TRBJ2-2): GAGVSQTPSNKVTEKGKYVELRCDPISGHTALYWYRQSLGQGPEFLIYFQGTGAADDSGLPNDRFFAVRPEGSVSTLKIQRTERGDSAVYLCASSLTGQNTGELFFGEGSRLTVL.

The gene calls are TRBV5-8 and TRBJ2-7, with 8 nucleotides matching TRBD1. The CDR3 has 14 residues. V gave up 1 base and J gave up 7 bases; unmatched junction bases: 7. The germline V gene has CDR1 SGHTS and CDR2 YDEGEE. CDR3 DNA: TGTGCCAGCAGCTTGAACGCAGGGGGCGTAGAGCAGTACTTC. Translation gives CASSLNAGGVEQYF.

This chain links TRBV6-5 with TRBJ1-4, with 7 bases fitting TRBD1. V shed 8 bases, J shed 3 bases, and the junction held 9 bases outside the gene matches. The CDR3 covers 15 residues. Germline CDR1 and CDR2: MNHEY and SVGAGI. For the CDR3, the DNA is TGTGCCAGCTCACGACAGGGCATAGCTAATGAAAAACTGTTTTTT. It is translated as CASSRQGIANEKLFF.

The chain carries TRBV6-2 or TRBV6-3 and TRBJ2-4; TRBD1 agrees at 7 bases. Germline CDR1 is MNHEY and CDR2 is SVGEGT. The V gene end was trimmed by 6 bases and the J gene end by 1 base; junction bases not matched to a gene: 18. This CDR3 is 19 amino acids long. DNA of the CDR3: TGTGCCAGCAGCCGCCGGGACAGTAGTCACCTTTGGGCCAAAAACATTCAGTACTTC. It specifies CASSRRDSSHLWAKNIQYF.

The chain employs TRBV19 and TRBJ1-1, with 7 bases identical to TRBD1. There are 14 residues in the CDR3. Germline V lookup: CDR1 LNHDA, CDR2 SQIVND (reference sequence). With V trimmed by 3 bases and J by 6 bases, 7 bases remained unmatched. This CDR3 reads CASSIRQGAAEAFF. CDR3 bases: TGTGCCAGTAGTATCAGACAGGGCGCCGCTGAAGCTTTCTTT.

V usage is TRBV7-2 and J usage is TRBJ1-5, with a tentative D call TRBD1 (5 bases). The CDR3 has 15 residues. The germline gives CDR1 SGHTA, CDR2 FQGNSA. The V gene lost 5 bases and the J gene lost 4 bases, with 15 bases spanning the gap. The CDR3: CASSPPAGWNQPQHF. CDR3 nucleotides: TGTGCCAGCAGCCCGCCCGCAGGGTGGAATCAGCCCCAGCATTTT.

This clone was observed once. The CDR3: CASSPGTGELFF. CDR3 nucleotide sequence: TGTGCCAGCAGCCCCGGGACAGGGGAGCTGTTTTTT. The chain couples TRBV11-3 to TRBJ2-2; tentatively, D is TRBD1 (6 bases). V was trimmed by 5 bases and J by 8 bases, leaving 9 bases between them. This CDR3 has 12 amino acids. Germline V gene lookup returns CDR1 SGHNT and CDR2 YENEEA.

CDR3 sequence reads: CASSGTFLSNQPQHF. The CDR3 nucleotides read TGTGCCAGCAGTGGGACATTTCTTAGCAATCAGCCCCAGCATTTT. This chain connects TRBV2 to TRBJ1-5, with D tentatively TRBD1 (5 bases). In germline, CDR1 is SNHLY, CDR2 FYNNEI. The CDR3 length is 15 residues. The ends were cut back, 4 bases at V and 0 bases at J, with 10 bases in the middle. The whole variable domain, filled in from reference TRBV2 and TRBJ1-5, reads EPEVTQTPSHQVTQMGQEVILRCVPISNHLYFYWYRQILGQKVEFLVSFYNNEISEKSEIFDDQFSVERPDGSNFTLKIRSTKLEDSAMYFCASSGTFLSNQPQHFGDGTRLSIL.

This sequence joins TRBV5-5 and TRBJ1-5; possible D gene TRBD1, 5 bases. The CDR3 extends over 15 amino acids. The ends were cut back, 3 bases at V and 2 bases at J, with 12 bases in the middle. Germline V lookup: CDR1 SGHKS, CDR2 YYEKEE (reference sequence). CDR3 protein: CASSWGRAGNQPQHF. In nucleotides, the CDR3 is TGTGCCAGCAGCTGGGGCCGAGCGGGCAATCAGCCCCAGCATTTT.

The chain links TRBV6-5 to TRBJ2-7; D is undetermined. Trimming shortened V by 7 bases and J by 4 bases, and 11 bases separated the two germline ends. From germline, CDR1 is MNHEY and CDR2 SVGAGI. This CDR3 has 12 residues. Here the CDR3 DNA reads TGTGCCAGCATGGCAGGTGATTACGAGCAGTACTTC. Translated: CASMAGDYEQYF.

The rearrangement uses TRBV19 and TRBJ2-7, with TRBD1 identical over 9 bases. This CDR3 has 14 amino acids. CDR1 is LNHDA and CDR2 is SQIVND in the germline V gene (reference sequence). V lost 4 bases, J lost 5 bases, and 6 bases stayed unmatched. The CDR3 is CASSKDRGANEQYF. The DNA of the CDR3 is TGTGCCAGTAGTAAGGACAGGGGTGCCAACGAGCAGTACTTC.

The chain links TRBV5-1 to TRBJ2-3; 11 positions match TRBD1. The V segment lost 4 bases and the J segment 5 bases; nucleotides outside the gene matches: 3. This CDR3 contains 14 residues. Looked up from germline, CDR1 is SGHRS and CDR2 is YFSETQ. This chain's CDR3 is CASSGQGAEDTQYF. CDR3 DNA sequence: TGCGCCAGCAGCGGACAGGGGGCCGAAGATACGCAGTATTTT.

The rearrangement uses TRBV6-5 and TRBJ1-6; D is unresolved. This CDR3 region has 14 residues. Trimming left V 4 bases short and J 7 bases short, with 11 bases between. The germline V gene has CDR1 MNHEY and CDR2 SVGAGI. The CDR3: CASSLLQMNSPLHF. The CDR3 bases are TGTGCCAGCAGTTTACTACAGATGAATTCACCCCTCCACTTT.